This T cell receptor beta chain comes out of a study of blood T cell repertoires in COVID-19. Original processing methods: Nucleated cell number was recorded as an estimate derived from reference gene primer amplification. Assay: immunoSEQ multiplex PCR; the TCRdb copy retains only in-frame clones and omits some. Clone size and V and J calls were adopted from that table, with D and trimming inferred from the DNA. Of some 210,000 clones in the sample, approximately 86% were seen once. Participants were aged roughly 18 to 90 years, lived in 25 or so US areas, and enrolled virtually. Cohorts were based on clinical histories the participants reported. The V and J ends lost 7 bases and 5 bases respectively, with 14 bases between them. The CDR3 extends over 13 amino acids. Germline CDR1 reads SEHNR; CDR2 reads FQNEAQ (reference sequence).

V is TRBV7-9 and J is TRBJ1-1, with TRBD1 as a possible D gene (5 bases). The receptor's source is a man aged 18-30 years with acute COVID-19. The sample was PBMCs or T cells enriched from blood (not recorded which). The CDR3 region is CASTPSRGTEAFF. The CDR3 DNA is TGTGCCAGCACTCCCAGTCGGGGGACTGAAGCTTTCTTT.